Listed here are 10 T cell receptor beta chains from one sample, sequenced in a study of shared clonotypes between healthy human individuals. Selected positively for CCR7 and CD45RO-negative, naive CD8 cells excluded terminally differentiated effector memory CD45RA+ cells. Profiling relied on immunoSEQ multiplex PCR, and the TCRdb table lists in-frame clones only, not all of them. The top ten hold 0.85% to 1.2% of the sample, which has some 2.1 million clones, about 95% seen once. Material: naive CD8+ T cells sorted from blood. Every receptor here comes from a man between 18 and 29 years old in good health.

The chain joins TRBV4-3 to TRBJ2-7, with D unclear. The CDR3 extends over 13 amino acids. V gave up 0 bases and J gave up 6 bases, with 9 bases separating them. Germline loops: CDR1 LGHNA, CDR2 YSLEER. The CDR3 spells CASSQDPGFEQYF. The CDR3 DNA sequence: TGCGCCAGCAGCCAAGATCCAGGATTCGAGCAGTACTTC.

The chain joins TRBV7-9 to TRBJ1-1; TRBD1 matches at 9 bases. CDR1 is SEHNR and CDR2 is FQNEAQ in the germline V gene (reference sequence). The J segment lost 1 base and the V segment lost 5 bases, leaving 8 bases of the junction unmatched. This CDR3 comprises 16 residues. The CDR3 nucleotides read TGTGCCAGCAGCGCAACCTGGGACAGGGAGAACACTGAAGCTTTCTTT. Residues: CASSATWDRENTEAFF.

The chain carries TRBV6-5 and TRBJ1-1; D is undetermined. The CDR3 has 14 residues. Between the trimmed V and J ends, which lost 2 bases and 6 bases, there was a span of 13 bases. From germline, CDR1 is MNHEY and CDR2 SVGAGI. CDR3 DNA sequence: TGTGCCAGCAGTTACCGGGTGCAAGGCTCTGAAGCTTTCTTT. Protein: CASSYRVQGSEAFF.

This clone was observed once. The chain is built from TRBV10-3 and TRBJ2-3; D call uncertain. Germline loops: CDR1 ENHRY, CDR2 SYGVKD. The germline V and J ends were trimmed by 0 bases and 4 bases, with 5 bases remaining between them. The CDR3 sequence is 13 residues long. The CDR3 nucleotides are TGTGCCATCAGTGAGTCTTGGGCAGATACGCAGTATTTT. Residues: CAISESWADTQYF.

The V gene is TRBV29-1, the J gene TRBJ2-5, with TRBD2 as a possible D gene (5 bases). Near its end, the DNA agrees better with TRBJ2-7, so the J call may be wrong. The germline gives CDR1 SQVTM, CDR2 ANQGSEA. The CDR3 is 13 amino acids. CDR3 DNA: TGCAGCGTTGCTGTGGGAGTCTCCTACGAGCAGTACTTC. This translates into CSVAVGVSYEQYF.

The chain couples TRBV6-5 to TRBJ2-7; D remains unclear. This CDR3 has 13 amino acids. Per germline, CDR1 MNHEY and CDR2 SVGAGI. V dropped 4 bases and J dropped 9 bases, with 16 bases sitting between them. The chain's CDR3 is CASSSTGVRGQYF. CDR3 bases: TGTGCCAGCAGTTCTACTGGGGTACGTGGGCAGTACTTC.

The chain links TRBV4-3 to TRBJ1-3; D not resolved. This CDR3 contains 16 residues. Trimming shortened V by 0 bases and J by 4 bases, and 13 bases separated the two germline ends. Germline V gene data show CDR1 as LGHNA and CDR2 as YSLEER. CDR3 sequence: CASSQESEGKGNTIYF. CDR3 nucleotide sequence: TGCGCCAGCAGCCAAGAAAGTGAAGGGAAGGGAAACACCATATATTTT.

The chain recombines TRBV5-1 with TRBJ1-5; a possible D gene is TRBD1 (6 bases). In germline, CDR1 is SGHRS, CDR2 YFSETQ. Between the trimmed V and J ends, which lost 0 bases and 6 bases, there was a span of 13 bases. The CDR3 totals 15 residues. CDR3 sequence reads: CASSLGEGGGQPQHF. The DNA for the CDR3 is TGCGCCAGCAGCTTGGGAGAAGGGGGTGGTCAGCCCCAGCATTTT.

This clone was found once. CDR3 nucleotides: TGTGCCAGCAGCTTGTCGACTAGCGGGGGGGCGACAGATACGCAGTATTTT. Translation gives CASSLSTSGGATDTQYF. The chain uses TRBV7-8 and TRBJ2-3; 14 nucleotides align to TRBD2. CDR1 is SGHVS and CDR2 is FQNEAQ in the germline V gene. Trimming took 3 bases from V and 3 from J; bases not matched to a gene: 5. The CDR3 spans 17 residues.

The chain recombines TRBV27 with TRBJ2-2, with D tentatively TRBD1 or TRBD2 (6 bases each). CDR3 length: 15 amino acids. Per germline, CDR1 MNHEY and CDR2 SMNVEV (reference sequence). V was cut by 3 bases and J by 0 bases, with 8 bases left in between. The chain's CDR3 is CASSLRGANTGELFF. DNA of the CDR3: TGTGCCAGCAGTTTGAGGGGGGCGAACACCGGGGAGCTGTTTTTT.